The rows below give T cell receptor beta chains drawn from one sample of a study of early T cells in non-severe SARS-CoV-2 infection. One entry per CDR3 protein results from TCRdb running MiXCR on the 5' RACE reads. The table has just under 65,000 distinct CDR3 sequences, 5% to 6.5% seen once. The source was whole blood, collected at baseline. These receptors were taken from an adult who was a healthcare worker with PCR-confirmed SARS-CoV-2 infection or an uninfected control (not recorded which). Both conserved end residues are part of each CDR3. Fields, in order: CDR3 DNA, CDR3 protein, clone size, J gene, V gene, CDR3 length, D gene. A D gene is named only where the DNA matches it firmly. Rows give clone size only sometimes, using once, few, many, or a class for an expanded clone.

TGTGCCATCAGTGGAACTAGCGGGCACAGGGATACGCAGTATTTT CAISGTSGHRDTQYF few TRBJ2-3 TRBV10-3 15 TRBD2
TGTGCCAGCAGCCCCATCTTCCGGGACAGGGACATTGAGCAGTACTTC CASSPIFRDRDIEQYF many TRBJ2-7 TRBV5-6 16 TRBD1
TGTGCCAGCAAAGGTAGCCAAGAGACCCAGTACTTC CASKGSQETQYF few TRBJ2-5 TRBV28 12 .
TGTGCCAGCTCACCGCCGATGGGGGTGGATTCACCCCTCCACTTT CASSPPMGVDSPLHF many TRBJ1-6 TRBV18 15 .
TGTGCCAGCAGCGAGGGATTCTCGGTAAGGAACACTGAAGCTTTCTTT CASSEGFSVRNTEAFF . TRBJ1-1 TRBV5-5 16 .
TGCAGTGCTAGTCAGGGAGGGCCTTCCTACAATGAGCAGTTCTTC CSASQGGPSYNEQFF many TRBJ2-1 TRBV20-1 15 TRBD2
TGTGCCAGCAGCGGCGGGACGGTACCCTACGAGCAGTACTTC CASSGGTVPYEQYF many TRBJ2-7 TRBV7-9 14 .
TGTGCCAGCAGTTCATCCGGGACAACTGAAGCTTTCTTT CASSSSGTTEAFF many TRBJ1-1 TRBV28 13 .
TGCAGTGCGTCCGGGACAGCCTTGATGAACACTGAAGCTTTCTTT CSASGTALMNTEAFF many TRBJ1-1 TRBV20-1 15 TRBD1
TGTGCCAGCAGCCAAGCCGGGACAGAAGAGACCCAGTACTTC CASSQAGTEETQYF few TRBJ2-5 TRBV7-8 14 TRBD1
TGTGCCAGCAGCTCGACCCCCCCGGAAGCGGGAGGAAGGAATGAGCAGTTCTTC CASSSTPPEAGGRNEQFF many TRBJ2-1 TRBV11-3 18 TRBD2
TGTGCCAGCAGCCATGCAGACGGTGCAACCTACAATGAGCAGTTCTTC CASSHADGATYNEQFF many TRBJ2-1 TRBV27 16 .
TGTGCCAGCAGCTTCTTAGGCCGCACAGATACGCAGTATTTT CASSFLGRTDTQYF . TRBJ2-3 TRBV5-6 14 .
TGTGCCAGCAGCTTAGCGCCGACAGCCAACTACGAGCAGTACTTC CASSLAPTANYEQYF many TRBJ2-7 TRBV7-6 15 .
TGTGCCATCAGTACTATTCGGGACAGCACCGGGGAGCTGTTTTTT CAISTIRDSTGELFF . TRBJ2-2 TRBV10-3 15 TRBD1
TGCGCCCTGAGGGAAGGGGCCTACTGCAATCAGCCCCAGCATTTT CALREGAYCNQPQHF many TRBJ1-5 TRBV5-1 15 .
TGTGCCAGCAGTTCTCACAGGGGAGGGACCCAGTACTTC CASSSHRGGTQYF few TRBJ2-5 TRBV28 13 .
TGCGCCAGCAGCTTGGTTGAAAACTCCTACAATGAGCAGTTCTTC CASSLVENSYNEQFF many TRBJ2-1 TRBV5-1 15 .
TGTGCCAGCAGCCCCCAGGGGGCTAACTATGGCTACACCTTC CASSPQGANYGYTF many TRBJ1-2 TRBV7-9 14 TRBD1
TGCGCCAGCAGCTTGGGGACAGGGTCCTCTGGGGCCAACGTCCTGACTTTC CASSLGTGSSGANVLTF few TRBJ2-6 TRBV5-1 17 TRBD1
TGCGCCAGCAGCTTGAAAGGGATGGGCACCTACGAGCAGTACTTC CASSLKGMGTYEQYF . TRBJ2-7 TRBV5-1 15 .
TGCGCCAGCAGCCAACACTACAATGAGCAGTTCTTC CASSQHYNEQFF many TRBJ2-1 TRBV4-3 12 .
TGTGCCAGCAGTGGGCGAAATACGGCAGGGGGTGCGTCGGGCAATCAGCCCCAGCATTTT CASSGRNTAGGASGNQPQHF many TRBJ1-5 TRBV6-1 20 TRBD1
TGTGCCAGCAGCTTAGTTCATCCCGGGACCGTCATTGAGCAGTTCTTC CASSLVHPGTVIEQFF . TRBJ2-1 TRBV7-8 16 .
TGTGCCAGCAGCCCGGGGTGGGGACCCATGAACACTGAAGCTTTCTTT CASSPGWGPMNTEAFF . TRBJ1-1 TRBV5-6 16 .
TGTGCCAGCGCTCGAACACAATGGGGGATAAGCGAGCAGTACTTC CASARTQWGISEQYF many TRBJ2-7 TRBV28 15 .
TGTGCCAGCAGCTTATTAGGGACAGGGCTTGACAATGAGCAGTTCTTC CASSLLGTGLDNEQFF many TRBJ2-1 TRBV7-9 16 TRBD1
TGTGCCAGCAGCGTAGCGGGGGGCGCAGGCTATGGCTACACCTTC CASSVAGGAGYGYTF many TRBJ1-2 TRBV9 15 .
TGTGCCAGCAGTTCTAGCGGTGAGCAGTTCTTC CASSSSGEQFF many TRBJ2-1 TRBV28 11 TRBD2
TGCGCCAGCAGCCAACCGGACAGGGGAACTGAAGCTTTCTTT CASSQPDRGTEAFF many TRBJ1-1 TRBV4-1 14 TRBD1
TGCAGTGCTCGACGAGGAGGCTCCTACGAGCAGTACTTC CSARRGGSYEQYF many TRBJ2-7 TRBV20-1 13 .
TGCAGTGCTAGAACAGGGGTTGGCGAGCAGTACTTC CSARTGVGEQYF many TRBJ2-7 TRBV20-1 12 TRBD1
TGTGCCAGCAGCCAAGATGTTCTACTAGCGGCCTCCTACGAGCAGTACTTC CASSQDVLLAASYEQYF many TRBJ2-7 TRBV3-1 17 TRBD2
TGTGCCAGTAGTTCCCTGGACAGGGGGCCCAGCCAGCATTTT CASSSLDRGPSQHF many TRBJ1-5 TRBV19 14 TRBD1
TGTGCCAGCAGCCCCATCCGGAATAACTATGGCTACACCTTC CASSPIRNNYGYTF few TRBJ1-2 TRBV5-6 14 .
TGTGCCATCAGCCCAACGTACGAGCAGTACTTC CAISPTYEQYF many TRBJ2-7 TRBV10-3 11 .